The present T cell receptor beta chain was sequenced within a study of CD8+ T cells in alopecia areata. The overall study: Treated patients received oral tofacitinib, 5 to 10 mg twice daily. For 6 to 18 months, tofacitinib was taken, and 6 months off drug followed.

On this clone itself: Antigen unknown.

As for treatment: oral pan-JAK inhibitor, 5-10 mg twice daily. PBMCs served as the source from which CD4+ and CD8+ T cells were sorted. V gave up 8 bases and J gave up 5 bases, with 22 bases separating them. The CDR3 has 15 residues. The authors extracted RNA and reverse transcribed it into cDNA as the sequencing template. Some clones are missing from TCRdb's copy, which holds only in-frame ones; the method was immunoSEQ multiplex PCR. The sample yields some 200,000 clones, roughly 62% seen once. Study results and limitations: Sequencing of scalp samples also captures resident alphabeta T cells of normal skin.

Sample: CD8+ T cells sorted from blood, taken at week 24, from a patient treated with tofacitinib. The rearrangement links TRBV23-1 to TRBJ2-7; D remains unclear. TRBV23-1 is annotated as an ORF whose role is uncertain. This TCR was sampled from a human donor with alopecia areata. The CDR3 coding sequence is TGCGCCAGCCGAGACTGGGCCTCCAAAATCGACGAGCAGTACTTC. As protein: CASRDWASKIDEQYF.